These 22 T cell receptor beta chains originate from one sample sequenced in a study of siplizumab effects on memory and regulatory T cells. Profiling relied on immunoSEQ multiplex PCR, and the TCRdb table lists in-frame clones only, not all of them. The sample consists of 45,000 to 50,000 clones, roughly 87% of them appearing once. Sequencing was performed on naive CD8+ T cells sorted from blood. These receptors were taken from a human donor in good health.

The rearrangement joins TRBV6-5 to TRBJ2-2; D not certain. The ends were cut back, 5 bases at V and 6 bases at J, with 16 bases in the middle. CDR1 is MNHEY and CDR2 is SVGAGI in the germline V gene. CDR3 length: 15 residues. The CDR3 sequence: CASSPTRHLPGELFF. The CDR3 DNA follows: TGTGCCAGCAGTCCGACCAGACACTTACCCGGGGAGCTGTTTTTT.

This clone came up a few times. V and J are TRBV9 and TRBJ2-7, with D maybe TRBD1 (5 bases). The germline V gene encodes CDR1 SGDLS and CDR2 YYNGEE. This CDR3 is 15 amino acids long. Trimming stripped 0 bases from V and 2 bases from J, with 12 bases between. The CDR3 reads CASSVGGAATYEQYF. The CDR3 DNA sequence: TGTGCCAGCAGCGTAGGTGGGGCAGCGACCTACGAGCAGTACTTC.

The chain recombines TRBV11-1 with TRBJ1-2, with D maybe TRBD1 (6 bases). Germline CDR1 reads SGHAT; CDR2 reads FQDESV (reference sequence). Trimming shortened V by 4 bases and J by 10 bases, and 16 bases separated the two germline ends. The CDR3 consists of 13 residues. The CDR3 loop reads CASSWGDTDDYTF. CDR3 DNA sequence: TGTGCCAGCAGCTGGGGGGACACGGACGACTACACCTTC. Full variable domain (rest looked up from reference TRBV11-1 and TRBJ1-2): EAEVAQSPRYKITEKSQAVAFWCDPISGHATLYWYRQILGQGPELLVQFQDESVVDDSQLPKDRFSAERLKGVDSTLKIQPAELGDSAMYLCASSWGDTDDYTFGSGTRLTVV.

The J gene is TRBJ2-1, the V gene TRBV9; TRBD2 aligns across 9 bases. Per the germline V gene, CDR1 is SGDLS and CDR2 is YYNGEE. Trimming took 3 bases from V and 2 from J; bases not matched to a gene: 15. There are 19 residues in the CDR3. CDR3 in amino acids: CASSDLAGRSLEAYNEQFF. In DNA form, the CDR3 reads TGTGCCAGCAGCGATCTAGCGGGAAGGTCCCTTGAGGCCTACAATGAGCAGTTCTTC. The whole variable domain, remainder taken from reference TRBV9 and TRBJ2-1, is DSGVTQTPKHLITATGQRVTLRCSPRSGDLSVYWYQQSLDQGLQFLIQYYNGEERAKGNILERFSAQQFPDLHSELNLSSLELGDSALYFCASSDLAGRSLEAYNEQFFGPGTRLTVL.

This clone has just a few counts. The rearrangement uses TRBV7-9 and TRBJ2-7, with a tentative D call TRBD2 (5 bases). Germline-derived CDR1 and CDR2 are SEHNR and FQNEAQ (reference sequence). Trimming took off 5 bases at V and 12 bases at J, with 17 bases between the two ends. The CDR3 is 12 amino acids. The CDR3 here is CASSQPLGGSYF. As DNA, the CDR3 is TGTGCCAGCAGCCAACCACTAGGCGGCTCGTACTTC.

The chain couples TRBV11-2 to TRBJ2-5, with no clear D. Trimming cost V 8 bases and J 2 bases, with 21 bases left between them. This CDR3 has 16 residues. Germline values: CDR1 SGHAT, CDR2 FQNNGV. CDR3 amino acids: CASYHGWLVGQETQYF. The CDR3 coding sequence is TGTGCCAGCTACCATGGCTGGTTAGTGGGACAAGAGACCCAGTACTTC.

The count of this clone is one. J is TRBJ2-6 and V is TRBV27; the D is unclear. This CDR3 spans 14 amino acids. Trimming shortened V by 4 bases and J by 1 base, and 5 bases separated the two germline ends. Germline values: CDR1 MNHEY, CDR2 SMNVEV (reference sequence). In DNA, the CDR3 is TGTGCCAGCAGTTATTCGTCTGGGGCCAACGTCCTGACTTTC. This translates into CASSYSSGANVLTF.

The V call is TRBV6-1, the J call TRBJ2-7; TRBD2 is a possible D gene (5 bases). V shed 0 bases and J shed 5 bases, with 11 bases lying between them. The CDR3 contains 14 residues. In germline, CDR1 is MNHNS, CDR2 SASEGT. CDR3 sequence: CASSEAGSGHEQYF. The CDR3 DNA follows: TGTGCCAGCAGTGAAGCGGGGAGTGGCCACGAGCAGTACTTC.

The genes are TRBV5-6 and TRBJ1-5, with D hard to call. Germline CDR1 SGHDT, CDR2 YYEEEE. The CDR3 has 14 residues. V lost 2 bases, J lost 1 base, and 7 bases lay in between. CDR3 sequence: CASSFRLSNQPQHF. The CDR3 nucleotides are TGTGCCAGCAGCTTCAGGCTGAGCAATCAGCCCCAGCATTTT. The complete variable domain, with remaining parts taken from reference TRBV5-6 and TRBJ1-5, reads DAGVTQSPTHLIKTRGQQVTLRCSPKSGHDTVSWYQQALGQGPQFIFQYYEEEERQRGNFPDRFSGHQFPNYSSELNVNALLLGDSALYLCASSFRLSNQPQHFGDGTRLSIL.

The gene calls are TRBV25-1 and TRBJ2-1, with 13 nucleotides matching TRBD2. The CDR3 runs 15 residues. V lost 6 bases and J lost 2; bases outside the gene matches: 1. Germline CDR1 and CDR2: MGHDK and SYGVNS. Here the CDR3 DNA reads TGTGCCAGCAGCGGACTAGCGGGAGCCTACAATGAGCAGTTCTTC. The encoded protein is CASSGLAGAYNEQFF.

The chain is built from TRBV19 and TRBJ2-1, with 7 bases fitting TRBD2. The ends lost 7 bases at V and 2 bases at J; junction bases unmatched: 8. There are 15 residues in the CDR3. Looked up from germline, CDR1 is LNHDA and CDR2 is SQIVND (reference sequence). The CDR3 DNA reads TGTGCCAGTAAAATCGGCGGGGGACCCTACAATGAGCAGTTCTTC. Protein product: CASKIGGGPYNEQFF. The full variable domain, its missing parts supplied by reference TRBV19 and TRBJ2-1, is DGGITQSPKYLFRKEGQNVTLSCEQNLNHDAMYWYRQDPGQGLRLIYYSQIVNDFQKGDIAEGYSVSREKKESFPLTVTSAQKNPTAFYLCASKIGGGPYNEQFFGPGTRLTVL.

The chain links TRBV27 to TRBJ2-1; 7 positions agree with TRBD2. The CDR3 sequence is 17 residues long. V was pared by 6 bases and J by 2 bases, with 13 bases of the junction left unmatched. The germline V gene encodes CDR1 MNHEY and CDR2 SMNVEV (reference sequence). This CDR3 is CASRPLGLAETYNEQFF. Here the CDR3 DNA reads TGTGCCAGCAGGCCCCTCGGGCTAGCGGAAACCTACAATGAGCAGTTCTTC.

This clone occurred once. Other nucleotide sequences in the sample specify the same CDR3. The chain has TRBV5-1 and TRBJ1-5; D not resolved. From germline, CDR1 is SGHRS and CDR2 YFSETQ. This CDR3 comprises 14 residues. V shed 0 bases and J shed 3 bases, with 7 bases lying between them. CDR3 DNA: TGCGCCAGCAGCTTGGGGGCACCCAATCAGCCCCAGCATTTT. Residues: CASSLGAPNQPQHF.

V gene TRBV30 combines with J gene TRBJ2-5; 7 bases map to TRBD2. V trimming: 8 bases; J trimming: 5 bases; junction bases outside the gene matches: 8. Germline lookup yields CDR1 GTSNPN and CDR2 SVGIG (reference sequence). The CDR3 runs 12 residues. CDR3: CAGGGGSETQYF. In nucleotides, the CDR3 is TGTGCCGGGGGGGGAGGGTCGGAGACCCAGTACTTC.

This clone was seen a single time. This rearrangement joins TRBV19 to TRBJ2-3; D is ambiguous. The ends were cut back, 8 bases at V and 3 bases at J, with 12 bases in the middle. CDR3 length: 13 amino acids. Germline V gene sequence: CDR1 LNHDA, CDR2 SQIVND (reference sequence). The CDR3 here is CASGGLGTDTQYF. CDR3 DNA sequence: TGTGCCAGTGGTGGATTAGGGACAGATACGCAGTATTTT.

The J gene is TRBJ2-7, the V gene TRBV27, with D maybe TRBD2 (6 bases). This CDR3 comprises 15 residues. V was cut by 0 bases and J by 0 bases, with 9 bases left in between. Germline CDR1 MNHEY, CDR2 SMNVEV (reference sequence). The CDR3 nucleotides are TGTGCCAGCAGTTTATCAGCTAGCGTCTCCTACGAGCAGTACTTC. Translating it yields CASSLSASVSYEQYF.

The CDR3 sequence is CASSYSIGQALDTTF. As DNA, the CDR3 is TGTGCCAGCAGTTACTCGATTGGGCAAGCCCTTGACACTACCTTC. The chain joins TRBV6-6 to TRBJ1-2; D is unclear. The CDR3 sequence is 15 residues long. Germline V CDR1 and CDR2: MNHNY, SVGAGI (reference sequence). V was clipped by 0 bases and J by 14 bases, with 22 bases between them.

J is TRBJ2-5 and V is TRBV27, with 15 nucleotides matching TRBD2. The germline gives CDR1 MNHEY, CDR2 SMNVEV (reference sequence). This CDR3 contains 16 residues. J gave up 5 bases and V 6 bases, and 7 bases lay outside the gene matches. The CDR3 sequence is CASRTAGLAGGETQYF. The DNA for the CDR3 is TGTGCCAGCAGAACAGCAGGACTAGCGGGAGGGGAGACCCAGTACTTC.

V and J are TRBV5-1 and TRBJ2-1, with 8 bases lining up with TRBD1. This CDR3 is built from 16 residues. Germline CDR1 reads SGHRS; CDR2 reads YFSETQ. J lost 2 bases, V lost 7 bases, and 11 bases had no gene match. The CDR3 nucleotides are TGCGCCAGCGAGACAGGGGTATATGGGGCCTACAATGAGCAGTTCTTC. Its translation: CASETGVYGAYNEQFF. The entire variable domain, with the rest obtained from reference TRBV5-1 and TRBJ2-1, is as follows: KAGVTQTPRYLIKTRGQQVTLSCSPISGHRSVSWYQQTPGQGLQFLFEYFSETQRNKGNFPGRFSGRQFSNSRSEMNVSTLELGDSALYLCASETGVYGAYNEQFFGPGTRLTVL.

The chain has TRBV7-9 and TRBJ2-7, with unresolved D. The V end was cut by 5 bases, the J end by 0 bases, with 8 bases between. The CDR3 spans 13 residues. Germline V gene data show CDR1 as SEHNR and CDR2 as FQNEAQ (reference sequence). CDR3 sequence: CASSPGYSYEQYF. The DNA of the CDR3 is TGTGCCAGCAGCCCCGGGTACTCCTACGAGCAGTACTTC.

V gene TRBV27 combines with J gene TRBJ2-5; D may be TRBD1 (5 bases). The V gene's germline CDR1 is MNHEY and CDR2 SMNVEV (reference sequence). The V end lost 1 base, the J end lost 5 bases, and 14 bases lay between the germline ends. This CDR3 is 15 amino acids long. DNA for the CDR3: TGTGCCAGCAGTTTATATAGGGGTGGCGGCGAGACCCAGTACTTC. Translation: CASSLYRGGGETQYF.

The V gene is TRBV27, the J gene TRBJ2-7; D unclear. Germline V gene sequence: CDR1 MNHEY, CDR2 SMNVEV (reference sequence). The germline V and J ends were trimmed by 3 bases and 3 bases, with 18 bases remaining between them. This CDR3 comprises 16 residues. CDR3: CASSLGSIRAFYEQYF. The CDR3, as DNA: TGTGCCAGCAGTTTGGGATCTATACGCGCCTTCTACGAGCAGTACTTC.